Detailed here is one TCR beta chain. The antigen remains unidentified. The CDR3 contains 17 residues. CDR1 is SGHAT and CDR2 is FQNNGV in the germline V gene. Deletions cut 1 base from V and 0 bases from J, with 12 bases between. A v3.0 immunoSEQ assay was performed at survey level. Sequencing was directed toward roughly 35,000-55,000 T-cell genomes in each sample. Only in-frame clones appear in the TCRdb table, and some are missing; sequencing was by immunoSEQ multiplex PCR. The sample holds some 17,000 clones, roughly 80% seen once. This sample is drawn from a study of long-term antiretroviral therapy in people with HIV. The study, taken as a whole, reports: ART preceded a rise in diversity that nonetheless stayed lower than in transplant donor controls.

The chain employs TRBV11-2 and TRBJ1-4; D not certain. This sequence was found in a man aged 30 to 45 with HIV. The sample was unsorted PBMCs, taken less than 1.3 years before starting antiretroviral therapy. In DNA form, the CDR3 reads TGTGCCAGCAGCTTAGTGCCGGGGAGGTCAACTAATGAAAAACTGTTTTTT. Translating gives CASSLVPGRSTNEKLFF.